The 4 T cell receptor beta chains below come from one sample, sequenced in a study of T cell changes during pregnancy in multiple sclerosis. TCRdb keeps only in-frame clones here, not all; method: immunoSEQ multiplex PCR. The data hold some 100,000 clones, with approximately 94% observed a single time. Sequences were derived from peripheral blood, sampled before pregnancy. The receptors derive from a female donor with multiple sclerosis, enrolled in a pregnancy study.

The chain links TRBV5-1 to TRBJ2-7, with 9 nucleotides matching TRBD1. CDR1 and CDR2 from the germline V gene are SGHRS and YFSETQ. With V trimmed by 0 bases and J by 3 bases, 4 bases remained unmatched. The CDR3 spans 15 residues. CDR3 protein: CASSLDPGQGYEQYF. The CDR3 nucleotides read TGCGCCAGCAGCTTGGATCCGGGACAGGGCTACGAGCAGTACTTC.

V and J are TRBV18 and TRBJ2-1; 9 positions match TRBD2. With V trimmed by 2 bases and J by 15 bases, 5 bases remained unmatched. This CDR3 comprises 12 residues. Germline V lookup: CDR1 KGHSH, CDR2 LQKENI. This CDR3 reads CASSPVGTSLFF. Written as DNA, the CDR3 is TGTGCCAGCTCACCAGTTGGGACTAGCCTGTTCTTC.

This chain links TRBV19 with TRBJ1-1; perhaps TRBD1 as D (6 bases). Germline V CDR1 and CDR2: LNHDA, SQIVND (reference sequence). The V end was cut by 5 bases, the J end by 0 bases, with 13 bases between. CDR3 length equals 15 residues. CDR3: CASSPGGGLNTEAFF. The DNA of the CDR3 is TGTGCCAGTAGTCCGGGAGGGGGGTTGAACACTGAAGCTTTCTTT.

This rearrangement joins TRBV30 to TRBJ2-6, with D possibly being TRBD1 (5 bases). This CDR3 is built from 18 residues. The V gene's germline CDR1 is GTSNPN and CDR2 SVGIG (reference sequence). Trimming stripped 1 base from V and 0 bases from J, with 16 bases between. CDR3: CAWSDDTGFSSGANVLTF. CDR3 sequence (DNA): TGTGCCTGGAGTGATGACACAGGATTTAGCTCTGGGGCCAACGTCCTGACTTTC.